The rows below give T cell receptor beta chains drawn from one sample of a study of Ad26.COV2.S vaccination and SARS-CoV-2 variants. Assay used: immunoSEQ multiplex PCR; TCRdb lists only in-frame clones, some missing. The table lists about 350,000 clones, 85% to 90% of them singletons, with approximately 5% in the top ten. The sequencing used peripheral blood, collected in a trial of Ad26.COV2.S vaccine versus placebo. These TCRs come from a person aged 18 to 59 who received the Ad26.COV2.S COVID-19 vaccine or a placebo. Both conserved end residues are trimmed from each CDR3. The D gene is left open where the match is weak.

v_call	d_call	cdr3_aa
TRBV3-1/TRBV3-2	-	ASSQARNTEAF
TRBV25-1	-	ASSPYGFGGGNTIY
TRBV5-4	-	ASSLLGDSGNTIY
TRBV3-1/TRBV3-2	TRBD1	ASSSPTGMNTEAF
TRBV4-1	-	ASSQAGTNQPQH
TRBV19	-	ASSVLGGNQPQH
TRBV4-1	-	ASSLGQGLGYGYT
TRBV7-9	TRBD1	ASRRTGVSGNTIY
TRBV28	TRBD1	ASSGNRGENEKLF
TRBV6-5	TRBD1	ASGSYRGPGGYT
TRBV3-1/TRBV3-2	TRBD2	ASSQVVLAGFYEQY
TRBV5-1	TRBD1	ASSADPWTGRDTEAF
TRBV29-1	TRBD2	SGGGRGTDTQY
TRBV15	TRBD2	ATSRVPIAGGGAAGELF
TRBV19	TRBD1	ASSSDREDTDTQY
TRBV10-1	-	ASRTLASGANVLT
TRBV11-2	TRBD1	ASSPGQYLEQF
TRBV6-5	TRBD1	ASSYGTGTGELF
TRBV2	-	ASSLASTDTQY
TRBV28	-	ASSLLGVNNEQF
TRBV4-1	TRBD2	ASSQELGLADPNTGELF
TRBV9	TRBD2	ASSVSGRALETQY
TRBV4-1	TRBD2	ASSQVGVAGELDTQY
TRBV29-1	-	SVVGDRSSYNEQF
TRBV5-6	-	ASTQTGFTDTQY
TRBV18	TRBD2	ASSGTSSSHEQY
TRBV28	-	ASSSPPQGSVRTTDTQY
TRBV14	-	ASSQEVAGPRPQNEKLF
TRBV4-2	-	ASSQAGGAYEQY
TRBV28	TRBD1	ASSFRSFRQGPTSGANVLT
TRBV7-2	-	ASRSGLNNEQF